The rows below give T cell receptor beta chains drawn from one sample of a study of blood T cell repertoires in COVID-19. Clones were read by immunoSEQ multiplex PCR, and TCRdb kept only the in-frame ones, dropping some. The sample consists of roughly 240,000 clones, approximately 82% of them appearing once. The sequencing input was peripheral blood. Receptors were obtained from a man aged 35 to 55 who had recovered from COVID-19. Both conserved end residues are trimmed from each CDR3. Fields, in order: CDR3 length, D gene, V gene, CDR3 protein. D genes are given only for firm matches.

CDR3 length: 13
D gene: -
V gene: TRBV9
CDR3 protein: ASSVEQSNTGELF

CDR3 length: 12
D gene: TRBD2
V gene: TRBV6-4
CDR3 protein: ASSELAGQETQY

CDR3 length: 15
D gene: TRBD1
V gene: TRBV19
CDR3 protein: ASSYTGDRGRITEAF

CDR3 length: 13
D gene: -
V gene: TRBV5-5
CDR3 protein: ASSLGGGLGYGYT

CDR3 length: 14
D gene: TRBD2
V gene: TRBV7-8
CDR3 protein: ASSLGLEISYNEQF

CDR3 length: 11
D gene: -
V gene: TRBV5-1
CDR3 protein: ASKIQGSGELF

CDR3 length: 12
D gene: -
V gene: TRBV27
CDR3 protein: ASSLSGGDTEAF

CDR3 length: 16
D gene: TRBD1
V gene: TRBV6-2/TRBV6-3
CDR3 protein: ASSYSEDRVGRNQPQH

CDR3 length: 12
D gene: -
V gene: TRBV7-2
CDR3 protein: ASSFNRVGETQY

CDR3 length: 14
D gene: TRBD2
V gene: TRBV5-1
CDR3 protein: ASSLDPSGSYNEQF

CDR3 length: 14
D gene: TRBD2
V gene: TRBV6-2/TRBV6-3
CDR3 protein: ASSPSGRASYNEQF

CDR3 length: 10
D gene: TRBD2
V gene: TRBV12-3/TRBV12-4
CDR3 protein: ASSFGRDTQY

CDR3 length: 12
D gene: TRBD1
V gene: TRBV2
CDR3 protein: ASSSGQGSTEAF

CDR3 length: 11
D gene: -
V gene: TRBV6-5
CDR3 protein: ASTAFGNQPQH

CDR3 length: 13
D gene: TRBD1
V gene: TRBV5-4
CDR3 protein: ASSVRGQGASEQY

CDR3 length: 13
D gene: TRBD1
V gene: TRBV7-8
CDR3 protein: ASSWKGQDRYEQY

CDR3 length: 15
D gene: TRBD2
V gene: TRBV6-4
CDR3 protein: ASSVVAGGPGDDEQY

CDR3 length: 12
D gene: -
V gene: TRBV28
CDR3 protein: ASILEGGNTEAF

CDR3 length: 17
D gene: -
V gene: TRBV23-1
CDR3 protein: ASSQYKRRRSLLQETQY

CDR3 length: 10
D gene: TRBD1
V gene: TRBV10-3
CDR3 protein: AIDRGKDTQY

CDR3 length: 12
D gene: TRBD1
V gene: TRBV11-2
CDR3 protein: ASSYTGGDQPQH

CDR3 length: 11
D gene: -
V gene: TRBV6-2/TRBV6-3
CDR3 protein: ASSRTGTYEQY

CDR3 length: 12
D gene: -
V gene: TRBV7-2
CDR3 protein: ASSLESANYGYT

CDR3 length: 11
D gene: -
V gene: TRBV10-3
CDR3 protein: AISLDRYYGYT

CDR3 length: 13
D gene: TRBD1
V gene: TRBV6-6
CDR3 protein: ASSSFDRGYNEQF

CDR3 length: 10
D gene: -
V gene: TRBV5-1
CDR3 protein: ASSLSGEVKY

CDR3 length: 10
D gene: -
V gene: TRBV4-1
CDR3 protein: ASSTRPDTQY

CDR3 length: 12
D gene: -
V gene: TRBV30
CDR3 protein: ACMGGGRTDTQY

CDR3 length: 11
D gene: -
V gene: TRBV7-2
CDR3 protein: ASSLAGVNEQF

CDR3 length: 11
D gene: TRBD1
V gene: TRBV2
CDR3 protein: ATRPGQGGTQY

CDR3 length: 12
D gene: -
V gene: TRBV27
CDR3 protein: ASSPGLRGDTQY

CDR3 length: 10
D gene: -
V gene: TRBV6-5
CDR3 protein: ASSFSGQPQH

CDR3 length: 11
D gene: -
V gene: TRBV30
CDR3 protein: AWSVTPQETQY

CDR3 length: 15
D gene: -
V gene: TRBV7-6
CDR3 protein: ASSLGVYSSGANVLT

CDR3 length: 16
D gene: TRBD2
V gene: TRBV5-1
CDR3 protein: ASSGAGTSGSYQETQY

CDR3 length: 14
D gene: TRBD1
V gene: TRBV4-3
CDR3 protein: ASSHGTGAGETEAF

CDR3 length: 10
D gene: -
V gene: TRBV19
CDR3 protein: ASSTPGDTQY

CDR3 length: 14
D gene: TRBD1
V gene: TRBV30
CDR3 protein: AWTPGQGGTNEKLF

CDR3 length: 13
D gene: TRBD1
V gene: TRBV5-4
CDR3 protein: ASSPGQSGTYEQY

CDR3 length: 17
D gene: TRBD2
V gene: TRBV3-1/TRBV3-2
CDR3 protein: ASSHLWRGATSGANVLT

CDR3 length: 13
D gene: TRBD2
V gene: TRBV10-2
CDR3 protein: ASSDTSGVADTQY

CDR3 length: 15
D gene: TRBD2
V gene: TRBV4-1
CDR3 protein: ASSQDRGTSGRYEQY